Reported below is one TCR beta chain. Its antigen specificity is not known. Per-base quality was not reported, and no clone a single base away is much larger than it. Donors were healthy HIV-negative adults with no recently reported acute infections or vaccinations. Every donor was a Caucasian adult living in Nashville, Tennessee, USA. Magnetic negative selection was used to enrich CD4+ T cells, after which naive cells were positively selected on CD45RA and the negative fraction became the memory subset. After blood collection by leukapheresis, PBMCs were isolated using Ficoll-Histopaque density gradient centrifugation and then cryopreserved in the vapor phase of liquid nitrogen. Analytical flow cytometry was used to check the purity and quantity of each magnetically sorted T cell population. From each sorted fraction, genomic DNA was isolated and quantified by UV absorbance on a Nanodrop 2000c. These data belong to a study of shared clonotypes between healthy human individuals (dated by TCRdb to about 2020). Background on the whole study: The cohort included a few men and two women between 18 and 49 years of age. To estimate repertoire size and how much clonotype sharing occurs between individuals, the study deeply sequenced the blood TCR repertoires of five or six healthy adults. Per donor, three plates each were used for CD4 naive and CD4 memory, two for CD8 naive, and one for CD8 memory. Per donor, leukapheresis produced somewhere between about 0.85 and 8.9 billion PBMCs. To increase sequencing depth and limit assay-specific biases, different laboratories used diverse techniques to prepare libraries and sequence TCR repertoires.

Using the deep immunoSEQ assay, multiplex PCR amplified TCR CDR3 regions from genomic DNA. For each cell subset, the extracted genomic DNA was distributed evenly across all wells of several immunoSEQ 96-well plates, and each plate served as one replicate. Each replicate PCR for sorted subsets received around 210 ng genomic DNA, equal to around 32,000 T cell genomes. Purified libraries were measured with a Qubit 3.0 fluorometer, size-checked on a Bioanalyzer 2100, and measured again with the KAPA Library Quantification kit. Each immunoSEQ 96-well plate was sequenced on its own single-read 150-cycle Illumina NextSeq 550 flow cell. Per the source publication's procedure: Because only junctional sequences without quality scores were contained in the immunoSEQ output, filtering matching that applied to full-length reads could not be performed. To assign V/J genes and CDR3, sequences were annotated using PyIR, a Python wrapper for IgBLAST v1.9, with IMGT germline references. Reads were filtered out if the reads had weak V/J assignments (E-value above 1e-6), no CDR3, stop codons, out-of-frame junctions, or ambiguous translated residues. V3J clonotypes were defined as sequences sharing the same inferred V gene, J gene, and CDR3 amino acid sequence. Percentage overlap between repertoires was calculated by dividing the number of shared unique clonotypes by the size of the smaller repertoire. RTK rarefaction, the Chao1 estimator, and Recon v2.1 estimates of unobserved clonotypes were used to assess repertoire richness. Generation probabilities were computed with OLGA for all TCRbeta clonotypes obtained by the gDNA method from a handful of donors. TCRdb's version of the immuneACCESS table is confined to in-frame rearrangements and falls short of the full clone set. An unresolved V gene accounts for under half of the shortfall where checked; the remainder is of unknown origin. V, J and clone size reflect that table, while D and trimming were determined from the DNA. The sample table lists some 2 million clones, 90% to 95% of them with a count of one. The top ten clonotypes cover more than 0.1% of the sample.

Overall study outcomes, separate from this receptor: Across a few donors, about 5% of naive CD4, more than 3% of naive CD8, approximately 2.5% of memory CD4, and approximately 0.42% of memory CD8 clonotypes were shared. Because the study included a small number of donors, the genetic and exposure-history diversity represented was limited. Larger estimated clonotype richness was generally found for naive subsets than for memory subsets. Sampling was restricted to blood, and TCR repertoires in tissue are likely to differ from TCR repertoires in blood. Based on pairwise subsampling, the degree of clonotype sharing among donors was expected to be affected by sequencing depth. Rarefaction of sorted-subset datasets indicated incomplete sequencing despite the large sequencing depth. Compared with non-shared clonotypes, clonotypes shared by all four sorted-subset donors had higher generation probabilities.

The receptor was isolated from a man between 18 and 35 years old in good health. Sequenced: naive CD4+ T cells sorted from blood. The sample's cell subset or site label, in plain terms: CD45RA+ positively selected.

CDR3 sequence: CASSSLSGGTYNEQFF. The nucleotide sequence is TGTGCCAGCAGTTCCCTTAGCGGGGGTACCTACAATGAGCAGTTCTTC. The rearrangement combines TRBV6-5 with TRBJ2-1, with 9 bases in between that match TRBD2. CDR1 MNHEY and CDR2 SVGAGI are derived from the germline V gene. Reading from cysteine to phenylalanine, the CDR3 counts 16 amino acids. The kept DNA is CDR3 alone, 48 bases in frame from the first base. Trimming accounts for 4 bases at V and 2 bases at J, while the number of junction bases matched to no gene is 6.